The 8 T cell receptor beta chains below all came from one sample that was sequenced in a study of sequential checkpoint blockade in melanoma. Sequencing used immunoSEQ multiplex PCR; TCRdb keeps in-frame clones, though not all of them. The data contain approximately 28,000 clones, approximately 86% of them singletons. Treatment given: randomized to nivolumab then ipilimumab (arm A) or the reverse (arm B). The sample here was CD8+ T cells sorted from blood (inferred from file names), taken from a patient given nivolumab and ipilimumab in sequence. The receptors derive from a human donor with melanoma.

The chain is built from TRBV6-6 and TRBJ2-3, with 9 bases that match TRBD1. The CDR3 sequence is 16 residues long. V lost 5 bases to trimming and J lost 2 bases; unmatched junction nucleotides: 8. CDR1 is MNHNY, CDR2 SVGAGI, per germline (reference sequence). Here the CDR3 DNA reads TGTGCCAGCAGTAAAACCGGGACAGGGTACACAGATACGCAGTATTTT. Its protein is CASSKTGTGYTDTQYF.

V and J are TRBV7-2 and TRBJ1-6, with 8 bases aligning to TRBD1. The ends lost 0 bases at V and 7 bases at J; junction bases unmatched: 8. Looked up from germline, CDR1 is SGHTA and CDR2 is FQGNSA. This CDR3 spans 17 amino acids. In nucleotides, the CDR3 is TGTGCCAGCAGCTTAGCTGGACAGGGCCTGGGGAATTCACCCCTCCACTTT. Translated, it gives CASSLAGQGLGNSPLHF.

The V and J genes are TRBV6-6 and TRBJ1-2; D uncertain. The CDR3 has 14 residues. V lost 0 bases and J lost 4, with 9 bases in between. Germline CDR1 is MNHNY and CDR2 is SVGAGI (reference sequence). CDR3 DNA: TGTGCCAGCAGTTACTCCCGAGAGTTCTATGGCTACACCTTC. Amino acids: CASSYSREFYGYTF.

This chain connects TRBV4-3 to TRBJ1-2, with a possible D match to TRBD1 (6 bases). This CDR3 spans 14 amino acids. Germline CDR1 LGHNA, CDR2 YSLEER. Trimming pared 4 bases from V and 0 bases from J, leaving 9 bases between. The CDR3 DNA reads as TGCGCCAGCAGCCTGACAGGATCTAACTATGGCTACACCTTC. This sequence encodes CASSLTGSNYGYTF.

The chain combines TRBV15 with TRBJ2-2; unclear D gene. The germline CDR1 and CDR2 sequences are LNHNV and YYDKDF (reference sequence). The CDR3 sequence is 14 residues long. V lost 9 bases and J 0 bases, leaving 11 bases between the germline ends. As DNA, the CDR3 is TGTGCCACGGCGGCCTATCCGAACACCGGGGAGCTGTTTTTT. Residues: CATAAYPNTGELFF.

This chain links TRBV7-3 with TRBJ1-1; 7 bases are shared with TRBD1. V shed 5 bases and J 1 base; nucleotides not matched to a gene: 10. Germline CDR1 reads SGHTA; CDR2 reads FQGTGA. The CDR3 loop spans 16 amino acids. CDR3 bases: TGTGCCAGCAGCCGATTCGGGACAGCCTCGAACACTGAAGCTTTCTTT. Its translation is CASSRFGTASNTEAFF.

The gene calls are TRBV9 and TRBJ1-5; D may be TRBD1 (5 bases). Trimming took 3 bases from V and 7 from J, leaving 14 bases between them. The germline gives CDR1 SGDLS, CDR2 YYNGEE. The CDR3 is 14 residues long. The CDR3 nucleotides are TGTGCCAGCAGCGGGGGACGGAGGGAGCAGCCCCAGCATTTT. Its translation: CASSGGRREQPQHF.

This rearrangement joins TRBV6-5 to TRBJ1-3; no definite D call. This CDR3 region has 15 residues. Germline loops: CDR1 MNHEY, CDR2 SVGAGI. The V end lost 0 bases, the J end lost 2 bases, and 8 bases lay between the germline ends. The CDR3 is CASSYSRAPGNTIYF. The CDR3 DNA reads as TGTGCCAGCAGTTACTCGAGGGCGCCTGGAAACACCATATATTTT.